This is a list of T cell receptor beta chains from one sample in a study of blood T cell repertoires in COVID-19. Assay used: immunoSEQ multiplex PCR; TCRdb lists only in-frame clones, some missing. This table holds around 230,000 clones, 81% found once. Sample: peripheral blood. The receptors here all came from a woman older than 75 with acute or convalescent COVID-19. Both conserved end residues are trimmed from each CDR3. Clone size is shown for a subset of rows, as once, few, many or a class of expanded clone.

ASSLGGTGGQETQY,TRBV5-1,few,TRBJ2-5
ASSFGGDTEGTEAF,TRBV5-1,NA,TRBJ1-1
ASSLRSSGQETQY,TRBV5-1,NA,TRBJ2-5
ASRGQGETQY,TRBV5-6,NA,TRBJ2-5
ASSYSGSSYEQY,TRBV6-2/TRBV6-3,NA,TRBJ2-7
ASSAGSTEAF,TRBV2,few,TRBJ1-1
ASSPIQGVGYGYT,TRBV19,NA,TRBJ1-2
SVEVGTSGETQY,TRBV29-1,NA,TRBJ2-5
ASSIRQGNQPQH,TRBV19,once,TRBJ1-5
ASSLVGGSGNTIY,TRBV5-1,NA,TRBJ1-3
ASSRTGPGSEQY,TRBV4-1,NA,TRBJ2-7
ASIPDRGRWAF,TRBV6-5,NA,TRBJ1-1
ASSGLILEGGNTIY,TRBV6-1,NA,TRBJ1-3
ASSLGPTPFNEKLF,TRBV7-9,NA,TRBJ1-4
ASRLQETQY,TRBV6-5,NA,TRBJ2-5